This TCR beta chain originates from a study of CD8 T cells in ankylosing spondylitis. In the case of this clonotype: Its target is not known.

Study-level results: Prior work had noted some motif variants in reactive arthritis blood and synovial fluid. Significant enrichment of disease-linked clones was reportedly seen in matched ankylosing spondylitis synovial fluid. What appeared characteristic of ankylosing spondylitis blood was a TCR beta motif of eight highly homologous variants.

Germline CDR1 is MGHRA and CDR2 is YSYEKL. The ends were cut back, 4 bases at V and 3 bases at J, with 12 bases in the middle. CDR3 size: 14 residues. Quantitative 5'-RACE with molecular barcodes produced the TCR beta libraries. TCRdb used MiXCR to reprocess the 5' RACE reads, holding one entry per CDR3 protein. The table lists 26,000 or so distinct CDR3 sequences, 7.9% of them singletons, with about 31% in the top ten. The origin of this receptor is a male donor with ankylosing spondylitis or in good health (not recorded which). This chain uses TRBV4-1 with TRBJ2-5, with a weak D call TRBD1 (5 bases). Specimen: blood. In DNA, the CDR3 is TGCGCCAGCAGCCCCCGTGCCAGGGAAGAGACCCAGTACTTC. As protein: CASSPRAREETQYF.